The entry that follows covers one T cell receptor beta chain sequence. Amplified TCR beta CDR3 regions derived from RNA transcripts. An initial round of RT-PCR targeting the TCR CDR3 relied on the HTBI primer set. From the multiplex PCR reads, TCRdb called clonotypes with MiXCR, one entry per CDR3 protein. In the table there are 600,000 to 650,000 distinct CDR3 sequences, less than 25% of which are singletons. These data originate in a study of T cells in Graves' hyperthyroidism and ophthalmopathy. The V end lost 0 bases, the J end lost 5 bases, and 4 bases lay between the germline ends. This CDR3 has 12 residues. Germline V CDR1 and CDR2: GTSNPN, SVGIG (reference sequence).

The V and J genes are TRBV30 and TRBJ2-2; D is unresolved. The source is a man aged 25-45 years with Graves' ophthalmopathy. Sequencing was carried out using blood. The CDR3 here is CAWSVRTGELFF. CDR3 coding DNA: TGTGCCTGGAGTGTGCGGACCGGGGAGCTGTTTTTT.